This TCR beta chain is from a study of blood T cells in healthy people across ages. For the second PCR, which ran for roughly 7 to 11 cycles, a sample-barcoded 5' primer and a J-beta primer mix were used. TCRdb reprocessed the 5' RACE reads via MiXCR and lists one record per CDR3 protein. This table has about 1.7 million distinct CDR3 sequences, roughly 28% appearing once. This clonotype was seen repeatedly, ten times or more. The ends were cut back, 8 bases at V and 0 bases at J, with 12 bases in the middle. The CDR3 has 14 residues. This clonotype originated in a woman in her 30s in good health. The J gene is TRBJ2-3, the V gene TRBV12-3 or TRBV12-4; D not resolved. Sequencing was carried out using blood. The chain's CDR3 is CASSPRYSTDTQYF. The CDR3 nucleotides read TGTGCCAGCTCACCGAGATATAGCACAGATACGCAGTATTTT.